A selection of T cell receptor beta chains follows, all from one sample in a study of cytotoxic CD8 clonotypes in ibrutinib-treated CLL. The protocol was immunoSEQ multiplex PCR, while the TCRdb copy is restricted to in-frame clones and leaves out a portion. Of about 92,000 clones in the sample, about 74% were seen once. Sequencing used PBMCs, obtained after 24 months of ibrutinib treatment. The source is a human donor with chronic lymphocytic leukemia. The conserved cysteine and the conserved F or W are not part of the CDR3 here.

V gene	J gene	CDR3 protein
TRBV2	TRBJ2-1	ASSEARVGNNEQF
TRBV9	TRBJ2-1	ASSAGRRGYNEQF
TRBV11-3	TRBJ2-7	ASSPRPYEQY
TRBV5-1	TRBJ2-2	ASRRQEKNTGELF
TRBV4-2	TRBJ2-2	ASSQGPANTGELF
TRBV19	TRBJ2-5	ASRPKVALKETQY
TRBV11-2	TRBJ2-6	ASSPTSSGANVLT
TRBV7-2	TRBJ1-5	ASSRDRSNQPQH
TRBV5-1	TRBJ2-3	ASSTTHSTSVWTDTQY
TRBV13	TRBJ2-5	ASSLVSSYETQY
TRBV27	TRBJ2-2	ASSLSITSGRTGELF
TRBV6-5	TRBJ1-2	ASSYSSRDYGYT
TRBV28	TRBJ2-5	ASRSGLAGETQY
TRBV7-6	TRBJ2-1	ASSLAQGGWNEQF
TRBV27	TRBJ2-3	ASSAPRLGGIHTQY
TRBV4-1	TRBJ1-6	ASSPTGSNSPLH
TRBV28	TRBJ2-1	ASGELEAHNEQF
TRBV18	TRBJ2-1	ASSPQDGEQF
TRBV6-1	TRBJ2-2	ASSEAQERELF
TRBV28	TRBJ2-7	ASSTPGPRGPYEQY